This T cell receptor beta chain was recorded in a study of blood T cell repertoires in COVID-19. Study-wide background: Collection of acute and convalescent COVID-19 samples took place in the United States, Italy and Spain. Nucleic acid was either cDNA or gDNA, and it came from T cells, B-cell-depleted T cells, or PBMCs.

Original data processing: Quantification of nucleated cells was approximated via reference gene primer amplification. Libraries were prepared by immunoSEQ multiplex PCR; TCRdb keeps only in-frame clonotypes and omits some of them. V, J and clone size derive from that table, while D and trimming were established from the DNA sequence. The sample comprises 70,000 or so clones, 90% of which are singletons, and about 8.9% rests with the top ten. Deletions cut 4 bases from V and 8 bases from J, with 15 bases between. Germline CDR1 SGHDT, CDR2 YYEEEE. This CDR3 has 13 residues. The clonotype originates from a human donor in a cohort sampled during active COVID-19. The V gene is TRBV5-6, the J gene TRBJ2-5; D remains ambiguous. Material for sequencing was peripheral blood. The CDR3 reads CASSRSGMETQYF. CDR3 coding DNA: TGTGCCAGCAGCAGGAGTGGTATGGAAACCCAGTACTTC. Filled out from reference TRBV5-6 and TRBJ2-5, the complete variable domain reads DAGVTQSPTHLIKTRGQQVTLRCSPKSGHDTVSWYQQALGQGPQFIFQYYEEEERQRGNFPDRFSGHQFPNYSSELNVNALLLGDSALYLCASSRSGMETQYFGPGTRLLVL.